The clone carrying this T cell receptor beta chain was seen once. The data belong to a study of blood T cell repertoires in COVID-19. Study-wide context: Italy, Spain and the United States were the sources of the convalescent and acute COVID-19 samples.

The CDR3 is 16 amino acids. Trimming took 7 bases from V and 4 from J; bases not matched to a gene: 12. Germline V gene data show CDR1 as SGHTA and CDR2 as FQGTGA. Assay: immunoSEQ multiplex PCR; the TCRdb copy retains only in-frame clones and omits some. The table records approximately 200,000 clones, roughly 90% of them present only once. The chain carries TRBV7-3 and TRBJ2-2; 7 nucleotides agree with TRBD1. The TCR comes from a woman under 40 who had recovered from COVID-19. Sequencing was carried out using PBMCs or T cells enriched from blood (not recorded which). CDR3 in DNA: TGTGCCAGCACTCAGACTTACAGGGGACGCACCGGGGAGCTGTTTTTT. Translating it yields CASTQTYRGRTGELFF.